These 18 T cell receptor beta chains were all obtained from the same sample, sequenced in a study of shared clonotypes between healthy human individuals (dated by TCRdb to about 2020). Library preparation employed the immunoSEQ multiplex PCR assay. TCRdb holds this immuneACCESS table with in-frame rearrangements only. Some clones are missing; in checked studies, unresolved V genes explain under half, and the rest has no known cause. In this sample the table shows about 2,500,000 clones, around nine tenths of which occur a single time. About 0.13% of the sample is held by the ten biggest clonotypes. The sequenced sample consisted of naive CD4+ T cells sorted from blood. According to the study, the label for this sample's cell subset or site signals: CD45RA+ positively selected. These receptors were collected from a man aged 18 to 35 in good health.

This chain links TRBV10-3 with TRBJ2-5; TRBD2 is a possible D gene (6 bases). Germline CDR1 ENHRY, CDR2 SYGVKD. The CDR3 length is 14 residues. V lost 6 bases to trimming and J lost 2 bases, with 13 bases between them. The CDR3: CAIRNGAGQETQYF. The CDR3 coding sequence is TGTGCCATCAGGAATGGGGCGGGACAAGAGACCCAGTACTTC.

V and J are TRBV6-1 and TRBJ1-5, with D possibly TRBD1 on 5 matching bases. This CDR3 has 16 residues. Germline V gene sequence: CDR1 MNHNS, CDR2 SASEGT. The ends were cut back, 3 bases at V and 0 bases at J, with 12 bases in the middle. CDR3 DNA: TGTGCCAGCAGTGAGGGGACTTTATTTAGCAATCAGCCCCAGCATTTT. Translated, it gives CASSEGTLFSNQPQHF.

The V and J genes are TRBV5-1 and TRBJ2-2, with a weak D call TRBD2 (5 bases). Trimming removed 0 bases at V and 5 bases at J, with 14 bases between. CDR3 size: 16 residues. Germline V CDR1 and CDR2: SGHRS, YFSETQ. The CDR3 is CASSLAERLYTGELFF. In DNA, the CDR3 is TGCGCCAGCAGCTTGGCCGAGCGGCTCTATACCGGGGAGCTGTTTTTT.

This chain links TRBV19 with TRBJ1-4; the match to TRBD1 covers 9 bases. There are 15 residues in the CDR3. The germline V gene has CDR1 LNHDA and CDR2 SQIVND (reference sequence). Unmatched junction bases numbered 11, after V lost 7 bases and J lost 8 bases. The CDR3 sequence is CASTDGTGIGEKLFF. CDR3 bases: TGTGCCAGTACCGACGGGACAGGGATTGGGGAAAAACTGTTTTTT.

The V and J genes are TRBV9 and TRBJ2-2; D not resolved. The CDR3 loop spans 16 amino acids. V lost 4 bases, J lost 0 bases, and 13 bases lay in between. CDR1 is SGDLS, CDR2 YYNGEE, per germline. CDR3 sequence (DNA): TGTGCCAGCAGCCCCCTACTGGCGGCGAACACCGGGGAGCTGTTTTTT. As protein: CASSPLLAANTGELFF.

The chain recombines TRBV4-3 with TRBJ2-5; a weak D match, TRBD2 (5 bases). Looked up from germline, CDR1 is LGHNA and CDR2 is YSLEER. The CDR3 runs 13 residues. V was shortened by 2 bases and J by 5 bases, with 9 bases between the two germline ends. The CDR3 sequence is CASSQMGGETQYF. The CDR3 DNA follows: TGCGCCAGCAGCCAAATGGGCGGGGAGACCCAGTACTTC.

Turning to this clone: The sample holds other DNA sequences that translate to the same CDR3. The chain uses TRBV9 and TRBJ1-1; D is undetermined. This CDR3 is 13 amino acids long. V was shortened by 0 bases and J by 0 bases, with 3 bases between the two germline ends. Per the germline V gene, CDR1 is SGDLS and CDR2 is YYNGEE. CDR3 in amino acids: CASSVALNTEAFF. For the CDR3, the DNA is TGTGCCAGCAGCGTAGCATTGAACACTGAAGCTTTCTTT. Together with reference TRBV9 and TRBJ1-1, the CDR3 gives the full variable domain: DSGVTQTPKHLITATGQRVTLRCSPRSGDLSVYWYQQSLDQGLQFLIQYYNGEERAKGNILERFSAQQFPDLHSELNLSSLELGDSALYFCASSVALNTEAFFGQGTRLTVV.

The J gene is TRBJ2-1, the V gene TRBV19; TRBD2 aligns across 7 bases. This CDR3 comprises 15 residues. Trimming at V came to 3 bases and at J to 4 bases, leaving 6 bases not matched to a gene. Germline V gene sequence: CDR1 LNHDA, CDR2 SQIVND (reference sequence). CDR3 DNA: TGTGCCAGTAGTATGAGGGAGCGGGATTACAATGAGCAGTTCTTC. It yields the protein CASSMRERDYNEQFF.

The chain couples TRBV10-1 to TRBJ2-3; TRBD2 matches 8 bases. V gave up 5 bases and J gave up 2 bases; unmatched junction bases: 9. Germline CDR1 reads WNHNN; CDR2 reads SYGVQD (reference sequence). This CDR3 contains 16 residues. CDR3 sequence: CASSRSGSWYTDTQYF. CDR3 nucleotide sequence: TGCGCCAGCAGTAGGAGCGGGAGCTGGTACACAGATACGCAGTATTTT.

J is TRBJ2-7 and V is TRBV27; D call uncertain. Germline values: CDR1 MNHEY, CDR2 SMNVEV (reference sequence). V was clipped by 5 bases and J by 2 bases, with 4 bases between them. The CDR3 length is 11 residues. CDR3 region: CASSITYEQYF. Here the CDR3 DNA reads TGTGCCAGCAGTATAACCTACGAGCAGTACTTC.

CDR3 amino acids: CASRTGGVDYGYTF. In nucleotides, the CDR3 is TGTGCCAGCAGAACAGGGGGCGTCGACTATGGCTACACCTTC. The chain is built from TRBV28 and TRBJ1-2; 9 bases align to TRBD1. The CDR3 is 14 amino acids. J lost 3 bases, V lost 6 bases, and 5 bases had no gene match. Per the germline V gene, CDR1 is MDHEN and CDR2 is SYDVKM.

This clone has just one count. This chain joins TRBV5-6 and TRBJ2-2; maybe TRBD2 (5 bases). Trimming shortened V by 1 base and J by 4 bases, and 14 bases separated the two germline ends. The V gene's germline CDR1 is SGHDT and CDR2 YYEEEE. The CDR3 has 16 amino acids. The CDR3 protein is CASSLRGRRSTGELFF. The CDR3 coding sequence is TGTGCCAGCAGCTTGCGGGGTAGAAGGAGCACCGGGGAGCTGTTTTTT.

Of note for this clone: This same CDR3 is encoded by further DNA sequences in the sample. The genes are TRBV5-6 and TRBJ2-5, with D possibly matching TRBD1 (5 bases). Looked up from germline, CDR1 is SGHDT and CDR2 is YYEEEE. The CDR3 consists of 13 residues. V lost 2 bases and J lost 2, with 7 bases in between. Written as DNA, the CDR3 is TGTGCCAGCAGCTTAGGGGCTCAAGAGACCCAGTACTTC. It codes for CASSLGAQETQYF.

The gene calls are TRBV30 and TRBJ2-4, with a weak D call TRBD2 (5 bases). This CDR3 has 12 amino acids. V was cut by 1 base and J by 5 bases, with 6 bases left in between. Germline V gives CDR1 GTSNPN, CDR2 SVGIG (reference sequence). The CDR3 spells CAWSGSENIQYF. CDR3 nucleotides: TGTGCCTGGAGTGGTAGCGAAAACATTCAGTACTTC.

The chain carries TRBV21-1 and TRBJ2-6; the listed D gene, TRBD2, was not tested against the DNA. TRBV21-1 is marked as a pseudogene. CDR3 length equals 20 residues. The CDR3 here is CASSTPSLEGSTKGANVLTF. The DNA for the CDR3 is TGTGCCAGCAGCACACCCTCTCTGGAGGGCAGTACGAAGGGGGCCAACGTCCTGACTTTC.

The chain combines TRBV4-3 with TRBJ2-3, with 8 bases fitting TRBD2. The V gene end was trimmed by 0 bases and the J gene end by 7 bases; junction bases not matched to a gene: 6. The CDR3 loop spans 15 amino acids. The germline CDR1 and CDR2 sequences are LGHNA and YSLEER. The CDR3 nucleotides are TGCGCCAGCAGCCAAGATACGGGACTAGACTATACGCAGTATTTT. Protein product: CASSQDTGLDYTQYF.

The chain carries TRBV7-2 and TRBJ1-4, with 7 bases matching TRBD1. CDR3 size: 14 residues. Germline V CDR1 and CDR2: SGHTA, FQGNSA. V lost 5 bases to trimming and J lost 5 bases; unmatched junction nucleotides: 5. The CDR3 is CASSGGGGNEKLFF. In nucleotides, the CDR3 is TGTGCCAGCAGCGGGGGAGGGGGCAATGAAAAACTGTTTTTT.

In the case of this clone: The same CDR3 also results from other DNA sequences found in this sample. The chain is built from TRBV2 and TRBJ2-5; D is ambiguous. The CDR3 runs to 11 residues. Per germline, CDR1 SNHLY and CDR2 FYNNEI. V lost 5 bases and J 5 bases, leaving 6 bases between the germline ends. In nucleotides, the CDR3 is TGTGCCAGCAGTCCCTCGGAGACCCAGTACTTC. Its translation is CASSPSETQYF.